The clone carrying this T cell receptor beta chain was recorded a few times. The antigen remains undetermined. Template material for amplifying TCR beta CDR3 regions consisted of RNA transcripts. In the first-round RT-PCR of the TCR CDR3, the HTBI primer set was used. One entry per CDR3 protein results from TCRdb running MiXCR on the multiplex PCR reads. There are over 500,000 distinct CDR3 sequences in the sample; about 14% occur only once, and roughly 14% lies in the top ten. The source of the sample is a study of T cells in Graves' hyperthyroidism and ophthalmopathy. Study observations and caveats: Appearing also in blood were most of the thyroid clonotypes expanded above 0.001.

Germline V gene data show CDR1 as ENHRY and CDR2 as SYGVKD. The CDR3 totals 14 residues. V shed 6 bases and J shed 0 bases, with 10 bases lying between them. This TCR was sampled from a woman aged 40 to 49 with Graves' hyperthyroidism. The source material was blood. This rearrangement joins TRBV10-3 to TRBJ2-3; D is perhaps TRBD2 (6 bases). CDR3 nucleotide sequence: TGTGCCATCAGCCGGGACTTGAGCACAGATACGCAGTATTTT. This codes for CAISRDLSTDTQYF.